These 7 T cell receptor beta chains were sequenced from one sample in a study of beta chain features in type 1 diabetes. General study points: Among all four CD4+ subsets, Type 1 diabetes patients had TCRB CDR3s that were moderately but significantly shorter.

Expressed TCRB transcripts were sequenced because the entire RNA isolate underwent reverse transcription. Using immunoSEQ multiplex PCR, the repertoire was profiled, and TCRdb retains in-frame clones only, with some absent. The profile shows 250,000 or so clones, around 21% of them singletons. Antigens of these TCRs are unknown. Input material: naive CD4+ T cells from blood. These receptors were collected from a woman between 35 and 50 years old with type 1 diabetes.

This clone was found a few times. The genes are TRBV15 and TRBJ2-4; D is undetermined. V lost 0 bases, J lost 8 bases, and 14 bases lay in between. Per the germline V gene, CDR1 is LNHNV and CDR2 is YYDKDF (reference sequence). The CDR3 totals 15 residues. The CDR3 loop reads CATSRDGGRSDIQYF. CDR3 bases: TGTGCCACCAGCAGAGATGGTGGGCGATCGGACATTCAGTACTTC. The full variable domain, in which reference TRBV15 and TRBJ2-4 provide the parts outside the CDR3, is DAMVIQNPRYQVTQFGKPVTLSCSQTLNHNVMYWYQQKSSQAPKLLFHYYDKDFNNEADTPDNFQSRRPNTSFCFLDIRSPGLGDTAMYLCATSRDGGRSDIQYFGAGTRLSVL.

This sequence joins TRBV27 and TRBJ1-2, with TRBD1 matching 7 bases. The CDR3 is 15 amino acids. Germline V gene sequence: CDR1 MNHEY, CDR2 SMNVEV (reference sequence). Trimming removed 7 bases from V and 4 bases from J; junction bases left unmatched: 12. CDR3 DNA sequence: TGTGCCAGCAAGGCAGCGGCAGGGGGTGGCTATGGCTACACCTTC. Its protein is CASKAAAGGGYGYTF.

The gene calls are TRBV25-1 and TRBJ2-3; 13 positions match TRBD2. Germline CDR1 is MGHDK and CDR2 is SYGVNS. V was clipped by 5 bases and J by 6 bases; unmatched bases: 8. The CDR3 spans 16 residues. The CDR3 DNA is TGTGCCAGCAGTCCTACTAGCGGGAGGGCCACGGATACGCAGTATTTT. Amino acids: CASSPTSGRATDTQYF.

The chain links TRBV29-1 to TRBJ1-2; TRBD1 agrees at 9 bases. The CDR3 is 14 amino acids. V dropped 5 bases and J dropped 4; count of bases not matched to a gene: 8. In germline, CDR1 is SQVTM, CDR2 ANQGSEA. The CDR3 protein is CSVSEGQGGYGYTF. The CDR3 nucleotides read TGCAGCGTTAGTGAGGGACAGGGCGGCTATGGCTACACCTTC.

This clone was detected a few times. The V gene is TRBV19, the J gene TRBJ2-7; 7 bases map to TRBD2. CDR3 size: 11 residues. From germline, CDR1 is LNHDA and CDR2 SQIVND (reference sequence). V lost 6 bases, J lost 9 bases, and 5 bases stayed unmatched. The DNA for the CDR3 is TGTGCCAGTAGCAACTCGGGAGGGCAGTACTTC. Protein: CASSNSGGQYF.

The table lists this clone with a few counts. The chain uses TRBV5-1 and TRBJ2-7; 7 bases agree with TRBD1. There are 14 residues in the CDR3. With 3 bases clipped from V and 5 bases from J, the junction kept 8 bases outside the gene matches. Germline-derived CDR1 and CDR2 are SGHRS and YFSETQ. CDR3 region: CASSSTGTDNEQYF. The CDR3 DNA reads as TGCGCCAGCAGCTCGACAGGGACCGACAACGAGCAGTACTTC.

This clone was seen a handful of times. This chain links TRBV4-3 with TRBJ2-7; the D gene is possibly TRBD2 (5 bases). Germline V lookup: CDR1 LGHNA, CDR2 YSLEER. Trimming removed 3 bases at V and 3 bases at J, with 12 bases between. CDR3 length equals 14 residues. CDR3 region: CASSHGRGFYEQYF. DNA for the CDR3: TGCGCCAGCAGCCACGGACGGGGTTTCTACGAGCAGTACTTC.